This T cell receptor beta chain was captured by sequencing in a study of blood T cells in healthy people across ages (dated by TCRdb to between 2014 and 2017). Describing the broader study: In model experiments, roughly one uniquely barcoded TCR beta cDNA molecule per two T cells was captured by template switching. The study measured age-related changes in TCR beta repertoire diversity using deep sequencing normalized with unique cDNA molecular identifiers. Four age groups were formed from the donors: young (average about 16 years), middle-aged (just under 40), aged (around 62) and long-lived (more than 75). To avoid experimental bias, donors of different ages were distributed randomly across sequencing lanes. Using the same blood draw, the study looked at two additional independent replicas of 1 million unique cDNA reads for two donors, one aged 18 to 30 and the other aged 80 or older.

Library method: 5' RACE. TCRdb lists the instrument as Illumina HiSeq 2500. A second PCR of roughly 7 to 12 cycles was performed with a sample-barcoded 5' primer and a J-beta primer mix. A unique molecular identifier was introduced onto each TCR beta cDNA molecule by a template-switch 5' adaptor carrying 12 random nucleotides. Each sample yielded at least 3 million CDR3-containing paired-end reads. All of the RNA was converted into first-strand cDNA using the Mint cDNA synthesis kit, with a TRBC-specific oligonucleotide serving as the primer. Following uracil-DNA glycosylase treatment, all cDNA underwent a first 18-cycle PCR with the universal primers M1SS and BC2_uni_R. From the authors' description of their analysis: For normalization, 1 million high-quality reads, each with a distinct molecular identifier, were randomly selected from each sample. Instead of being binned into consensus sequences, reads that shared molecular identifiers were thrown out. CDR3 identification, clonotype clustering and error correction used MiTCR with a Q25 quality threshold and the strictest error-elimination algorithm. A nonparametric unseen species model with Euler transformation was used to estimate lower-bound total TCR beta diversity. The public reads were run again by TCRdb, first through fastp at Q25 and then through MiXCR, and only productive beta chains were kept. One record per CDR3 amino acid sequence lists the most common genes and DNA. The V and J calls and clone size come from TCRdb's table, not from the authors' own analysis. The sample table holds around 970,000 distinct CDR3 sequences, of which roughly half were seen once. The ten largest clonotypes hold over 20% of the sample.

To note about this clonotype: This receptor's antigen is unknown. No qualities accompany the bases; no much larger clone lies one base away.

Results and caveats for the whole study, not just this receptor: Compared with the aged group, the long-lived group had more naive CD4+ T cells, fewer expanded clones and increased TCR diversity, a pattern suggesting age selection. A strong correlation was found between observed TCR beta diversity and the percentage of naive T cells measured by flow cytometry. As age increased, observed TCR beta diversity per million T cells dropped in a roughly linear way, and a significant reduction was already evident by age around 41. Estimates of total diversity based on one million sequenced T cells were considered lower bounds and underestimates. Bulk unsorted PBMC profiling prevented conclusive comparison of naive and antigen-experienced compartments. Because the CMV infection status of the donors was unknown, age-related changes in expanded clonotypes may potentially have been confounded.

V loses 1 base at its end and J loses 4 bases; junction bases beyond the gene matches: 8. The CDR3 contains 18 residues, cysteine and phenylalanine counted. The retained sequence is limited to the CDR3, 54 bases, with the frame set at the first base. The germline V gene gives CDR1 as SGHAT and CDR2 as FQNNGV. Donors were under 40 systemically healthy Caucasian individuals from Russia aged roughly 6 to 100 years. Around 10 milliliters of peripheral blood were collected from each donor into EDTA-treated Vacutainer tubes. PBMCs were isolated by Ficoll-Paque density-gradient centrifugation, with at least 7 million obtained per sample. Trizol reagent was used to extract total RNA from PBMCs, with at least 5.5 micrograms per sample. Naive CD45RAhigh/CD27high T cell percentages were measured by flow cytometry on a PBMC aliquot from every donor.

The specimen was blood. Recombination connected TRBV11-2 to TRBJ2-3; the central 13 bases match TRBD2. This sequence originates from a woman in her sixties in good health. The nucleotide sequence reads as follows: TGTGCCAGCAGCTTAGTTTTCCGACTAGCGGGAGGAGCAGATACGCAGTATTTT. The resulting protein is CASSLVFRLAGGADTQYF.